Presented here are 16 T cell receptor beta chains from one specimen sequenced in a study of shared clonotypes between healthy human individuals. Sequenced by immunoSEQ multiplex PCR; TCRdb stores in-frame clones only, minus some. The sample includes approximately 1,500,000 clones, 95% to 99% of them seen just once. The sequenced material came from naive CD4+ T cells sorted from blood. The sample's subset: CD45RA+ positively selected. These receptors originate from a man aged 30-40 years in good health.

The CDR3 protein is CSAQRGAAQPQHF. CDR3 bases: TGCAGCGCCCAGAGGGGGGCGGCTCAGCCCCAGCATTTT. This chain connects TRBV29-1 to TRBJ1-5; perhaps TRBD1 as D (6 bases). CDR3 length: 13 amino acids. V lost 7 bases to trimming and J lost 6 bases, with 16 bases between them. Germline V lookup: CDR1 SQVTM, CDR2 ANQGSEA.

The DNA for the CDR3 is TGTGCCAGCAGCTTCAGTGATGGCAATCAGCCCCAGCATTTT. Encoded protein: CASSFSDGNQPQHF. The J gene is TRBJ1-5, the V gene TRBV7-9; D is unresolved. The CDR3 sequence is 14 residues long. V shed 3 bases and J shed 2 bases, with 8 bases lying between them. Germline assignment: CDR1 SEHNR and CDR2 FQNEAQ (reference sequence).

The chain employs TRBV25-1 and TRBJ1-4; TRBD1 might be the D (6 bases). Germline CDR1 reads MGHDK; CDR2 reads SYGVNS. The CDR3 is made up of 13 amino acids. Trimming took off 4 bases at V and 8 bases at J, with 11 bases between the two ends. As DNA, the CDR3 is TGTGCCAGCAGTGCACAGGGAAGAGAAAAACTGTTTTTT. The encoded protein is CASSAQGREKLFF.

Comments on this clone: The sample has other DNA sequences that encode this CDR3 too. CDR3 bases: TGCGCCAGCAGCTTGGCCGCGGGATACGAGCAGTACTTC. Protein: CASSLAAGYEQYF. The chain couples TRBV5-1 to TRBJ2-7; D might be TRBD2 (6 bases). Germline CDR1 and CDR2: SGHRS and YFSETQ. The V end lost 0 bases, the J end lost 4 bases, and 8 bases lay between the germline ends. The CDR3 extends over 13 amino acids.

The chain recombines TRBV6-5 with TRBJ1-5; 8 bases match TRBD1. Per the germline V gene, CDR1 is MNHEY and CDR2 is SVGAGI. The CDR3 consists of 15 residues. V was pared by 8 bases and J by 9 bases, with 15 bases of the junction left unmatched. The CDR3 DNA reads as TGTGCCAGCCGGCGGGACAGGCAACGGTGGTCGCCCCAGCATTTT. Its protein is CASRRDRQRWSPQHF.

This clone was counted once. The chain combines TRBV6-1 with TRBJ2-4; D gene uncertain. The germline V gene has CDR1 MNHNS and CDR2 SASEGT. V shed 3 bases and J shed 0 bases, with 9 bases lying between them. The CDR3 spans 15 residues. CDR3 DNA sequence: TGTGCCAGCAGTGACGGACCCATAGCCAAAAACATTCAGTACTTC. This codes for CASSDGPIAKNIQYF.

This rearrangement joins TRBV28 to TRBJ2-3, with TRBD2 matching over 11 bases. This CDR3 is 15 amino acids long. From germline, CDR1 is MDHEN and CDR2 SYDVKM. The J segment lost 8 bases and the V segment lost 6 bases, leaving 10 bases of the junction unmatched. The CDR3 loop reads CASRSSGRNGGTQYF. The CDR3 DNA reads TGTGCCAGCAGGTCTAGCGGGAGGAACGGTGGTACGCAGTATTTT.

This rearrangement joins TRBV6-1 to TRBJ2-7; D is possibly TRBD1 (6 bases). Trimming shortened V by 1 base and J by 2 bases, and 15 bases separated the two germline ends. The CDR3 totals 16 residues. Germline lookup yields CDR1 MNHNS and CDR2 SASEGT. The CDR3 protein is CASSEGSRQDPYEQYF. CDR3 DNA sequence: TGTGCCAGCAGTGAAGGGTCAAGACAGGACCCCTACGAGCAGTACTTC.

CDR3 in amino acids: CASSLTLGLAGTHEQFF. The DNA for the CDR3 is TGTGCCAGCAGTCTGACCCTCGGACTAGCGGGAACCCATGAGCAGTTCTTC. J is TRBJ2-1 and V is TRBV28, with 12 bases aligning to TRBD2. The CDR3 has 17 amino acids. Trimming at V came to 5 bases and at J to 8 bases, leaving 13 bases not matched to a gene. The V gene's germline CDR1 is MDHEN and CDR2 SYDVKM.

The chain employs TRBV19 and TRBJ1-1; 11 positions match TRBD1. The CDR3 is 17 amino acids. V dropped 7 bases and J dropped 1; count of bases not matched to a gene: 11. The germline CDR1 and CDR2 sequences are LNHDA and SQIVND (reference sequence). CDR3 residues: CASTKGTGGVRNTEAFF. CDR3 bases: TGTGCCAGTACCAAAGGGACAGGGGGGGTGAGGAACACTGAAGCTTTCTTT.

The gene calls are TRBV18 and TRBJ1-4; D is possibly TRBD1 (5 bases). Germline CDR1 and CDR2: KGHSH and LQKENI. V was shortened by 1 base and J by 0 bases, with 12 bases between the two germline ends. The CDR3 sequence is 17 residues long. The CDR3 loop reads CASSPLNQGATNEKLFF. DNA for the CDR3: TGTGCCAGCTCACCACTGAACCAGGGAGCAACTAATGAAAAACTGTTTTTT.

The chain combines TRBV5-4 with TRBJ2-4; the D gene could be TRBD1 or TRBD2 (6 bases each). Germline-derived CDR1 and CDR2 are SGHNT and YYREEE (reference sequence). The CDR3 runs 12 residues. The V end was cut by 0 bases, the J end by 9 bases, with 7 bases between. In DNA, the CDR3 is TGTGCCAGCAGCTTGGGGGGGGCCATTCAGTACTTC. It specifies CASSLGGAIQYF.

V is TRBV11-2 and J is TRBJ1-4; 7 nucleotides match TRBD1. The CDR3 covers 20 residues. From germline, CDR1 is SGHAT and CDR2 FQNNGV. The junction had 16 bases not matched to a gene; V was cut back by 0 bases and J by 3 bases. The CDR3 DNA is TGTGCCAGCAGCTTAGACGGTAACAGGGGAGGAGTGTTTGCTAATGAAAAACTGTTTTTT. Its protein is CASSLDGNRGGVFANEKLFF.

V usage is TRBV28 and J usage is TRBJ1-1; no definite D call. Trimming removed 7 bases from V and 5 bases from J, with 14 bases in between. Germline-derived CDR1 and CDR2 are MDHEN and SYDVKM. This CDR3 has 13 residues. The CDR3 reads CASISLGFTEAFF. The CDR3 nucleotides read TGTGCCAGCATTTCATTGGGGTTTACTGAAGCTTTCTTT.

J is TRBJ1-3 and V is TRBV7-2; no firm D call. Trimming removed 1 base from V and 8 bases from J, with 3 bases in between. The CDR3 contains 11 residues. Germline CDR1 and CDR2: SGHTA and FQGNSA. The CDR3 sequence: CASSLGDTIYF. CDR3 nucleotides: TGTGCCAGCAGCTTAGGGGACACCATATATTTT.

The rearrangement joins TRBV27 to TRBJ2-1, with D maybe TRBD2 (6 bases). Between the trimmed V and J ends, which lost 5 bases and 7 bases, there was a span of 21 bases. CDR3 length equals 16 residues. Germline CDR1 and CDR2: MNHEY and SMNVEV (reference sequence). The CDR3 coding sequence is TGTGCCAGCAGTCCGGGTACTTGGAGGGCGGGTAATGAGCAGTTCTTC. Residues: CASSPGTWRAGNEQFF.